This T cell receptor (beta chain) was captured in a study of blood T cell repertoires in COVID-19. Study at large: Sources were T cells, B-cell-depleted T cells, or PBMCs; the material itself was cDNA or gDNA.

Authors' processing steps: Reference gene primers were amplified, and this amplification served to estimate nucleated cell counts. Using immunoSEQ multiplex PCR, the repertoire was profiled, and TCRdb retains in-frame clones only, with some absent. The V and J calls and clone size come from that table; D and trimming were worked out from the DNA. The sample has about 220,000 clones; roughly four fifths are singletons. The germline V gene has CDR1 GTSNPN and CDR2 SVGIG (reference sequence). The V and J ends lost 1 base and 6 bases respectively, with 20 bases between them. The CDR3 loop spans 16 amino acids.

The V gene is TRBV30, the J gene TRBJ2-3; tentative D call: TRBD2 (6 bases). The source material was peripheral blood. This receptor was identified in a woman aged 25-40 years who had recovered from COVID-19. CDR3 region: CAWSGVTGARLDTQYF. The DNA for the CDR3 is TGTGCCTGGAGTGGGGTAACGGGAGCCCGCCTTGATACGCAGTATTTT.